This T cell receptor (beta chain) was sequenced during a study of CD8 T cells in Susac syndrome (dated by TCRdb to about 2019). For context, the study as a whole: Whether CD8+ T cell activation and differentiation in Susac syndrome was antigen driven was tested using repertoire sequencing. The study compared CD8+ T cell repertoire clonality among around 11 healthy donors, approximately 14 Susac syndrome patients and approximately 16 multiple sclerosis patients. Overall study outcomes, separate from this receptor: The TCR sequencing and HLA analysis was acknowledged to have included a relatively small number of individuals.

High-throughput TCR beta sequencing profiled peripheral blood CD8+ and CD4+ T cells from healthy donors, Susac syndrome patients and multiple sclerosis patients. Treatment-naive patients with stable or active relapsing-remitting disease fulfilling revised McDonald criteria were used as multiple sclerosis controls. Bulk CD8+ and CD4+ T cells were purified by magnetic negative isolation, whereas CD8+ TEMRA cells were enriched by FACS. Blood was collected in EDTA tubes and processed within 24 hours, with PBMCs isolated through density gradient centrifugation. PBMCs intended for TCR sequencing were cryopreserved in liquid nitrogen and thawed later in a water bath at 37 degrees C. The sorted or isolated CD4+, CD8+ and CD8+ TEMRA cells reached a purity of at least 90%. Details on this clonotype: The clone's antigen remains unknown. The sample holds no much larger clone one base away, and base qualities are not on file.

CDR1 and CDR2 are read off the germline V gene as SQVTM and ANQGSEA. The CDR3 measures 17 amino acids from cysteine to phenylalanine. This entry keeps only the CDR3 DNA: 51 bases, framed from base 1. The junction shows trimming of 4 bases on V and 5 bases on J, plus 26 bases between the germline ends. RNA was extracted using the RNeasy kit, and roughly 0.5 to 1 microgram was reverse transcribed with random hexamers. The immunoSEQ multiplex PCR assay, covering 54 Vbeta and 13 Jbeta segments, was used to amplify TCR beta CDR3 regions. Bias from PCR amplification was corrected by using a synthetic template baseline for primer optimization and for computational correction. The authors' pipeline ran thus. Reads were annotated to V, D and J genes per IMGT and analyzed with immunoSEQ Analyzer, keeping only productive sequences. Clonality was computed as one minus Shannon entropy normalized by log2 of the number of productive unique sequences. Public and private clones were assessed among the 100 most prevalent clones of each patient and control. Clones were defined as Susac-specific if absent from the healthy and MS cohorts, from around 1,100 published viral clones and from other ImmuneACCESS disease sequences. The public reads were reanalyzed by TCRdb: fastp trimming at Q25, MiXCR alignment, in-frame beta chains only. Every CDR3 protein is listed once, alongside the most common genes and DNA of its rows. The V and J calls reflect TCRdb's pipeline rather than the authors' work. In this sample the table shows approximately 68,000 distinct CDR3 sequences, about 95% of which occur a single time. The ten most abundant clones make up 0.35% to 0.5% of the sample.

The chain uses TRBV29-1 and TRBJ1-1; the D gene is possibly TRBD1, with 6 bases matching. The specimen sequenced was CD8+ T cells from PBMCs. The receptor comes from a human donor with multiple sclerosis. The sequenced DNA: TGCAGCGTTGGGAACCAGGGGCAAGGAAGTAGGGGTACTGAAGCTTTCTTT. Its translation is CSVGNQGQGSRGTEAFF.